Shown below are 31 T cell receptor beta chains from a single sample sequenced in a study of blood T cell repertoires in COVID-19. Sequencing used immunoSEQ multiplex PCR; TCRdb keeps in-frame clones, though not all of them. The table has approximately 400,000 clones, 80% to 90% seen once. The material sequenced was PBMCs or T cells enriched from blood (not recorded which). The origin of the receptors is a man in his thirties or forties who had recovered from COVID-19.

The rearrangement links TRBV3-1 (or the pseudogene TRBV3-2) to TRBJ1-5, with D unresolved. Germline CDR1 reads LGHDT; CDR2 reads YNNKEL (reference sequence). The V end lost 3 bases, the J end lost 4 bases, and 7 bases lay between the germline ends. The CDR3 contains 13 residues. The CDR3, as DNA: TGTGCCAGCAGCCAGGCAGAAAATCAGCCCCAGCATTTT. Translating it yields CASSQAENQPQHF.

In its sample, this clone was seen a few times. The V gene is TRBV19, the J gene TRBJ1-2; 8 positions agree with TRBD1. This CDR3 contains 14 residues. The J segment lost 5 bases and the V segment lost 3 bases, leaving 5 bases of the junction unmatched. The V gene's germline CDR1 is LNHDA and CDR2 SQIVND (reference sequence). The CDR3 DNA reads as TGTGCCAGTAGTATGACAGGGGATCGGTATGGCTACACCTTC. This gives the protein CASSMTGDRYGYTF.

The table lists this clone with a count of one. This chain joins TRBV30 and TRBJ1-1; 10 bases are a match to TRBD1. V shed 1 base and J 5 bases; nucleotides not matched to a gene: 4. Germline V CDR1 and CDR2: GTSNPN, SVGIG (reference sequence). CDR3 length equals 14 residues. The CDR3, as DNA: TGTGCCTGGAGTGCAGTGGACAGGGGGACTGAAGCTTTCTTT. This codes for CAWSAVDRGTEAFF. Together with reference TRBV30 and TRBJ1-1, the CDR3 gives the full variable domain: SQTIHQWPATLVQPVGSPLSLECTVEGTSNPNLYWYRQAAGRGLQLLFYSVGIGQISSEVPQNLSASRPQDRQFILSSKKLLLSDSGFYLCAWSAVDRGTEAFFGQGTRLTVV.

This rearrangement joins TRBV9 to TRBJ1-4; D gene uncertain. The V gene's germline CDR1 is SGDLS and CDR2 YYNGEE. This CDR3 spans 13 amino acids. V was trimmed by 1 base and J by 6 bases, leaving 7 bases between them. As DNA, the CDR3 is TGTGCCAGCAGCGTAACAGTACATGAAAAACTGTTTTTT. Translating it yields CASSVTVHEKLFF.

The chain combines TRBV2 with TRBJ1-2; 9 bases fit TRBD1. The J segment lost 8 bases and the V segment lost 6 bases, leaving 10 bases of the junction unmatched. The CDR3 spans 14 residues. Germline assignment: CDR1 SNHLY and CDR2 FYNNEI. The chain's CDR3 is CASRTGQGVEGYTF. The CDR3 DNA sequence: TGTGCCAGCAGGACGGGACAGGGCGTCGAAGGCTACACCTTC.

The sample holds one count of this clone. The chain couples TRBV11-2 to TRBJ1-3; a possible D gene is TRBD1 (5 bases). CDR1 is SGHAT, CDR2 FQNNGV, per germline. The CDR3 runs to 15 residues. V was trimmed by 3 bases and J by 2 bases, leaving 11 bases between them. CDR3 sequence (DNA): TGTGCCAGCAGCTTGGGGCAGGGAACTGGAAACACCATATATTTT. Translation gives CASSLGQGTGNTIYF. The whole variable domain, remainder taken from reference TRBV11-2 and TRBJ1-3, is EAGVAQSPRYKIIEKRQSVAFWCNPISGHATLYWYQQILGQGPKLLIQFQNNGVVDDSQLPKDRFSAERLKGVDSTLKIQPAKLEDSAVYLCASSLGQGTGNTIYFGEGSWLTVV.

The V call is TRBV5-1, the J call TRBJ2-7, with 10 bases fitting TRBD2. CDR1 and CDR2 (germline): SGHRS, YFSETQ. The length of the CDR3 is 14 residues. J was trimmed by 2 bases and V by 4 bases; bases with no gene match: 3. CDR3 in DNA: TGCGCCAGCAGCGTCCTAGCGGGGGCCTACGAGCAGTACTTC. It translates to CASSVLAGAYEQYF.

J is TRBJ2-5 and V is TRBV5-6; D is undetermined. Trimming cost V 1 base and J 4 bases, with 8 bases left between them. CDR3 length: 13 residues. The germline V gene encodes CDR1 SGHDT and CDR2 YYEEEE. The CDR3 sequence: CASSLQLVETQYF. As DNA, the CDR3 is TGTGCCAGCAGCTTGCAGTTGGTAGAGACCCAGTACTTC.

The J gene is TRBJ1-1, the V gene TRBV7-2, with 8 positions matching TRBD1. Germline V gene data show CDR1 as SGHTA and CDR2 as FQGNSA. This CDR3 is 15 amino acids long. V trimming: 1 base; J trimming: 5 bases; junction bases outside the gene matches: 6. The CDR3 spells CASSLESGGGTEAFF. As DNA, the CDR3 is TGTGCCAGCAGCTTAGAGTCAGGGGGCGGGACTGAAGCTTTCTTT.

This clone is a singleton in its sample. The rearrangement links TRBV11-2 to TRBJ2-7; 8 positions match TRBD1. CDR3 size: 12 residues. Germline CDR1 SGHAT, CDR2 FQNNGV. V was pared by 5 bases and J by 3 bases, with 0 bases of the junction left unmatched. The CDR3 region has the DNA TGTGCCAGCAGCGACAGGGGCTACGAGCAGTACTTC. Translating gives CASSDRGYEQYF.

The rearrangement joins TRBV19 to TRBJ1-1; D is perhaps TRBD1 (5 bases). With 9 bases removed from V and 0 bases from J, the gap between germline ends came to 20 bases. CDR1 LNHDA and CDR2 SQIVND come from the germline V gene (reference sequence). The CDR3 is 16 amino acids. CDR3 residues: CASSPRTTTLNTEAFF. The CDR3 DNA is TGTGCCAGCAGCCCGAGGACAACAACATTGAACACTGAAGCTTTCTTT.

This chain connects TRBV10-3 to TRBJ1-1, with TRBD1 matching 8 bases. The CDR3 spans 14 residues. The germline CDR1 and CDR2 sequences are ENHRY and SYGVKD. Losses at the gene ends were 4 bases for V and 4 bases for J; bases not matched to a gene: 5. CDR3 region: CAISGTGGPTEAFF. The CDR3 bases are TGTGCCATCAGTGGTACAGGGGGACCCACTGAAGCTTTCTTT.

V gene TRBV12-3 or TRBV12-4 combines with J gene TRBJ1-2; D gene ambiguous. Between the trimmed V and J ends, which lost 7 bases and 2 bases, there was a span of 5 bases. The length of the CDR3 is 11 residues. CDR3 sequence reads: CASKINYGYTF. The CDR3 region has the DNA TGTGCCAGCAAAATAAACTATGGCTACACCTTC.

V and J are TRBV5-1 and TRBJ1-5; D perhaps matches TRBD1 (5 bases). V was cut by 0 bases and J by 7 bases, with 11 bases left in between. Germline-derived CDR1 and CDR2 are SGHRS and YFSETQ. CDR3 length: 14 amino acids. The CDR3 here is CASSLEAGKQPQHF. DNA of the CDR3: TGCGCCAGCAGCTTGGAGGCAGGGAAGCAGCCCCAGCATTTT.

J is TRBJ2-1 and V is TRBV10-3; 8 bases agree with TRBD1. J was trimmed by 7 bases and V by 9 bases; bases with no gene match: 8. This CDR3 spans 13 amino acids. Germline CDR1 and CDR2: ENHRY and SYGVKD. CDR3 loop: CAMTGALGNEQFF. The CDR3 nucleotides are TGTGCCATGACAGGGGCCTTGGGAAATGAGCAGTTCTTC.

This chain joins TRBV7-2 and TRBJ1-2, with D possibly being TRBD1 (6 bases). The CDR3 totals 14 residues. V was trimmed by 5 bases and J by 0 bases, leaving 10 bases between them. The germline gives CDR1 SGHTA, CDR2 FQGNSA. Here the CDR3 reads CASSARTANYGYTF. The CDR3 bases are TGTGCCAGCAGCGCTCGGACAGCTAACTATGGCTACACCTTC.

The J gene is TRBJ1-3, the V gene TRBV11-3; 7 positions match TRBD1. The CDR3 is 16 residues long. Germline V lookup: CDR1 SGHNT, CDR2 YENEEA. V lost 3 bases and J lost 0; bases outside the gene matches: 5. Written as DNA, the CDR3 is TGTGCCAGCAGCTTTCGGGACAGCGTCTCTGGAAACACCATATATTTT. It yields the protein CASSFRDSVSGNTIYF.

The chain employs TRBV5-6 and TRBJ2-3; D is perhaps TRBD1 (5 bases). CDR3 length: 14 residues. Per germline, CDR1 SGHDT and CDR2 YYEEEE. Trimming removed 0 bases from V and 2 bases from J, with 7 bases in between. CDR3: CASSLGQTTDTQYF. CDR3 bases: TGTGCCAGCAGCTTGGGACAGACCACAGATACGCAGTATTTT.

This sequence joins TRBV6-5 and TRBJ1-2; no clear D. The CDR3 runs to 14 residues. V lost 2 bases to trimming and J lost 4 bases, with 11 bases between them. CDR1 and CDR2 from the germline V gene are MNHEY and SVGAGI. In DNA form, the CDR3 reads TGTGCCAGCAGTTACATGAGCAACTTCTATGGCTACACCTTC. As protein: CASSYMSNFYGYTF.

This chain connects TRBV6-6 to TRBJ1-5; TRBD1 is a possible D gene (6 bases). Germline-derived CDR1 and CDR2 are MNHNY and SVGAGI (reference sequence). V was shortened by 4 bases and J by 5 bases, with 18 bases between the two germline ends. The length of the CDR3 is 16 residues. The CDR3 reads CASSFLHGTQDQPQHF. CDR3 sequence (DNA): TGTGCCAGCAGTTTCCTACATGGGACACAAGATCAGCCCCAGCATTTT.

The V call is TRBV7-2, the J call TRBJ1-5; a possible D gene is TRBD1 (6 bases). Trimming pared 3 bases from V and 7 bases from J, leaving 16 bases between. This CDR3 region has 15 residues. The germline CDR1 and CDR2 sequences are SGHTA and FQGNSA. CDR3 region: CASSFEWGPRQPQHF. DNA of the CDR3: TGTGCCAGCAGCTTCGAGTGGGGGCCACGGCAGCCCCAGCATTTT. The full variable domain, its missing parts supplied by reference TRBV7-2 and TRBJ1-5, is GAGVSQSPSNKVTEKGKDVELRCDPISGHTALYWYRQSLGQGLEFLIYFQGNSAPDKSGLPSDRFSAERTGGSVSTLTIQRTQQEDSAVYLCASSFEWGPRQPQHFGDGTRLSIL.

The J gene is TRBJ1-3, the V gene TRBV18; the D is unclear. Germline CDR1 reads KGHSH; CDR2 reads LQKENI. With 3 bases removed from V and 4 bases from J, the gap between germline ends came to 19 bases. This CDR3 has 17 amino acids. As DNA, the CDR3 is TGTGCCAGCTCACCTCCCGTACCAGGTCTGAAAGGAAACACCATATATTTT. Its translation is CASSPPVPGLKGNTIYF.

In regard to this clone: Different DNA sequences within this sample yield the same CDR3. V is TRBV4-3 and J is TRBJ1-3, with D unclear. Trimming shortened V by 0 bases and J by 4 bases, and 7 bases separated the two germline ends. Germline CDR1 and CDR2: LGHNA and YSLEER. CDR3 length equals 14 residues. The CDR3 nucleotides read TGCGCCAGCAGCCAAGATCGGTCCGGAAACACCATATATTTT. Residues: CASSQDRSGNTIYF.

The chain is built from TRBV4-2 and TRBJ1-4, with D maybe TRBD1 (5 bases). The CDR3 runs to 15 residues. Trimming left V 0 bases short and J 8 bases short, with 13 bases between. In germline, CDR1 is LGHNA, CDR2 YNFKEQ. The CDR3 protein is CASSQEDSTKEKLFF. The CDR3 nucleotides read TGTGCCAGCAGCCAAGAAGACAGTACGAAAGAAAAACTGTTTTTT.

In DNA form, the CDR3 reads TGTGCCAACTTACAGGGGGCCTACGAGCAGTACTTC. Protein: CANLQGAYEQYF. This rearrangement joins TRBV19 to TRBJ2-7; the match to TRBD1 covers 8 bases. V was clipped by 10 bases and J by 2 bases; unmatched bases: 4. The CDR3 runs 12 residues. The V gene's germline CDR1 is LNHDA and CDR2 SQIVND (reference sequence).

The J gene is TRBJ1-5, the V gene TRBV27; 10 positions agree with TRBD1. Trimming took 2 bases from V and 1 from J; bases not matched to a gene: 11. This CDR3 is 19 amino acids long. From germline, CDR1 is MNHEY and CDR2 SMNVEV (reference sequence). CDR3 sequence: CASSLVSGDRGTSNQPQHF. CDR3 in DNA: TGTGCCAGCAGTTTAGTGTCCGGGGACAGGGGTACCAGCAATCAGCCCCAGCATTTT.

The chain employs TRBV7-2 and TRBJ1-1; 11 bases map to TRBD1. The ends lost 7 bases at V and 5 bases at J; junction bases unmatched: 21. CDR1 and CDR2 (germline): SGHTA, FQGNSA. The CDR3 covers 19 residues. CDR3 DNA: TGTGCCAGCATCATAGAGAGGACGTCCGGGACAGGGGGGAGGACTGAAGCTTTCTTT. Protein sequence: CASIIERTSGTGGRTEAFF.

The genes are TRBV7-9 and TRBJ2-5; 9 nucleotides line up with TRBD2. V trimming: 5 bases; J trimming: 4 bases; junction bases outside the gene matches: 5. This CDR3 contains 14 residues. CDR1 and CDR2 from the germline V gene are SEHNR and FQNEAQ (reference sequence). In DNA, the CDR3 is TGTGCCAGCAGCGACGGGACTAGCCGAGAGACCCAGTACTTC. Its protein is CASSDGTSRETQYF.

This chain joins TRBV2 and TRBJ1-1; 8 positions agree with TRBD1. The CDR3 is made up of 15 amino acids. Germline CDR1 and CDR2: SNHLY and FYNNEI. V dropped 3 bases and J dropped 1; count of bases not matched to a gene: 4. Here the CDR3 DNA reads TGTGCCAGCAGTGACCCGGGACAGGCGAACACTGAAGCTTTCTTT. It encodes CASSDPGQANTEAFF.

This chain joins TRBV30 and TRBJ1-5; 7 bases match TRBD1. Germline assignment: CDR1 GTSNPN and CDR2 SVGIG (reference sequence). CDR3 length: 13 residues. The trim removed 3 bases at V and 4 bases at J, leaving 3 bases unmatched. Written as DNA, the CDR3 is TGTGCCTGGAGCAGGGGGGCAAATCAGCCCCAGCATTTT. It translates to CAWSRGANQPQHF.

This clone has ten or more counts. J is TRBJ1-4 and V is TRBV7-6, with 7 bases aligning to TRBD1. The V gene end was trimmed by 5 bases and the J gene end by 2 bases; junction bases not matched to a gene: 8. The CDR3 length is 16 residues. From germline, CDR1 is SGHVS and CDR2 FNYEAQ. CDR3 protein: CASSPNIQGTNEKLFF. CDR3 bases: TGTGCCAGCAGCCCAAACATACAGGGGACTAATGAAAAACTGTTTTTT.